A selection of T cell receptor beta chains follows, all from one sample in a study of cytotoxic CD8 clonotypes in ibrutinib-treated CLL. Here immunoSEQ multiplex PCR was the method, and the copy in TCRdb shows in-frame clones only, minus some. Of about 300,000 clones in the sample, under 70% were seen once. Source: PBMCs, taken after 36 months of ibrutinib treatment. These receptors all come from a human donor with chronic lymphocytic leukemia. Each CDR3 is given without its conserved first and last residue. Size values are once, few and many counts, or a class for expanded clones, and some rows have none.

TRBJ2-1 TRBV15 once ATTPSLGRRDNEQF
TRBJ2-1 TRBV5-6 NA ASSSGGQGLYNEQF
TRBJ1-2 TRBV5-1 few ASSFGALPYGYT
TRBJ2-3 TRBV28 NA ASRAPDTQY
TRBJ1-5 TRBV6-1 NA ASQQGAYSNQPQH
TRBJ2-1 TRBV4-1 NA ASRQAGDNEQF
TRBJ2-7 TRBV13 few ASSPRGGQGGGQY
TRBJ2-7 TRBV7-9 NA ASSSDGTRYEQY
TRBJ1-5 TRBV7-2 few ASSDPPGARNQPQH
TRBJ2-6 TRBV10-2 NA ASGGAASWGTRGANVLT
TRBJ1-5 TRBV19 NA ASSTSGGQAQPQH